This T cell receptor (beta chain) was sequenced for a study of cytomegalovirus exposure and HLA in healthy donors. It was with 60 Vbeta and 13 Jbeta primers that the PCR ran. TCRdb's copy holds only in-frame clones and misses some; the assay was immunoSEQ multiplex PCR. The record lists roughly 69,000 clones, of which the ten most abundant hold 1.5% to 2%. The material sequenced was PBMCs. The sequence came from a woman in her 30s in good health and CMV-seronegative.

CDR3 DNA sequence: TGTGCCAGCAGTACCTTAGCGGTAGGAGGTACAGATACGCAGTATTTT. Amino acids: CASSTLAVGGTDTQYF. The V and J genes are TRBV27 and TRBJ2-3; perhaps TRBD2 as D (6 bases). The CDR3 loop spans 16 amino acids. Germline V gives CDR1 MNHEY, CDR2 SMNVEV (reference sequence). Between the trimmed V and J ends, which lost 5 bases and 3 bases, there was a span of 18 bases.